The 28 T cell receptor beta chains below all came from one sample that was sequenced in a study of CD8+CD57+ T cells in acquired aplastic anemia. By flow cytometry, patients selected for sequencing had shown an expansion of CD8+CD57+ cells. Both TCR beta VDJ combination and CDR3 sequence profiling were carried out. Genomic DNA was the template for this profiling. One entry per CDR3 protein, called by TCRdb with MiXCR from the reads. The table shows about 120,000 distinct CDR3 sequences, with 58% occurring only once. Sequencing was done on a sample of sorted CD4+, CD8+, or CD8+CD57+ T cells (not recorded which) from PBMCs. These receptors all come from a human donor with aplastic anemia.

Ten or more counts support this clonotype. This sequence joins TRBV29-1 and TRBJ2-7, with D perhaps TRBD1 or TRBD2 (5 bases each). The CDR3 has 11 residues. The V end was cut by 6 bases, the J end by 5 bases, with 11 bases between. The germline CDR1 and CDR2 sequences are SQVTM and ANQGSEA. This chain's CDR3 is CSVLGDDEQYF. CDR3 bases: TGCAGCGTCTTGGGGGACGACGAGCAGTACTTC.

The chain uses TRBV7-1 and TRBJ2-1; TRBD2 matches 12 bases. TRBV7-1 carries the ORF label, with uncertain function. This CDR3 comprises 19 residues. V dropped 3 bases and J dropped 0; count of bases not matched to a gene: 9. The CDR3 bases are TGTGCCAGCAGCTCGGGGACTAGCGGGCATAGGAGCTCCTACAATGAGCAGTTCTTC. It yields the protein CASSSGTSGHRSSYNEQFF.

This clonotype was seen repeatedly, ten times or more. This sequence joins TRBV10-2 and TRBJ2-3; 9 bases agree with TRBD2. Trimming removed 2 bases from V and 5 bases from J; junction bases left unmatched: 8. The CDR3 extends over 16 amino acids. CDR1 WSHSY and CDR2 SAAADI come from the germline V gene. In DNA form, the CDR3 reads TGCGCCAGCAGTGAGCCGACTAGCGGAGAGGGAGATACGCAGTATTTT. As protein: CASSEPTSGEGDTQYF.

This clonotype was detected many times. The V gene is TRBV6-5, the J gene TRBJ2-7; 8 positions match TRBD2. Trimming removed 1 base from V and 4 bases from J; junction bases left unmatched: 3. Germline V lookup: CDR1 MNHEY, CDR2 SVGAGI. The CDR3 totals 14 residues. The CDR3 nucleotides are TGTGCCAGCAGTTACTTACTAGCGGATTACGAGCAGTACTTC. Translated: CASSYLLADYEQYF.

The V call is TRBV19, the J call TRBJ1-1; TRBD1 matches 8 bases. CDR3 length: 15 amino acids. Germline V lookup: CDR1 LNHDA, CDR2 SQIVND (reference sequence). The V and J ends lost 6 bases and 1 base, in that order; junction bases with no gene match: 7. The DNA for the CDR3 is TGTGCCAGTAGCCTTAGGGGGACAGGGAACACTGAAGCTTTCTTT. The encoded protein is CASSLRGTGNTEAFF.

Here the CDR3 DNA reads TGCAGTGCTAGCCCCGGGACTAGCGGCTACAATGAGCAGTTCTTC. Its protein product is CSASPGTSGYNEQFF. This rearrangement joins TRBV20-1 to TRBJ2-1; TRBD2 matches at 11 bases. The CDR3 runs to 15 residues. V was clipped by 3 bases and J by 3 bases; unmatched bases: 4. Germline V gene lookup returns CDR1 DFQATT and CDR2 SNEGSKA (reference sequence).

This clonotype appeared many times. V usage is TRBV29-1 and J usage is TRBJ1-2; TRBD1 might be the D (6 bases). The germline V gene has CDR1 SQVTM and CDR2 ANQGSEA. V was clipped by 8 bases and J by 6 bases, with 19 bases between them. The CDR3 loop spans 13 amino acids. The chain's CDR3 is CSHTEGGMDGYTF. The CDR3 bases are TGCAGCCACACAGAAGGGGGGATGGATGGCTACACCTTC.

This clonotype was found once. The V and J genes are TRBV5-1 and TRBJ2-1; D gene ambiguous. Looked up from germline, CDR1 is SGHRS and CDR2 is YFSETQ. V lost 6 bases, J lost 10 bases, and 11 bases lay in between. CDR3 length equals 11 residues. CDR3: CASNLGMEQFF. For the CDR3, the DNA is TGCGCCAGCAACCTGGGGATGGAGCAGTTCTTC.

The chain has TRBV7-6 and TRBJ1-6; 9 nucleotides line up with TRBD1. CDR3 size: 15 residues. V shed 4 bases and J 9 bases; nucleotides not matched to a gene: 7. Germline V gives CDR1 SGHVS, CDR2 FNYEAQ. The CDR3, as DNA: TGTGCCAGCAGCTCTTCTGGGACAGGGACTTCACCCCTCCACTTT. This codes for CASSSSGTGTSPLHF. Full variable domain (outside the CDR3, taken from reference TRBV7-6 and TRBJ1-6): GAGVSQSPRYKVTKRGQDVALRCDPISGHVSLYWYRQALGQGPEFLTYFNYEAQQDKSGLPNDRFSAERPEGSISTLTIQRTEQRDSAMYRCASSSSGTGTSPLHFGNGTRLTVT.

This clonotype was counted a few times. A much larger clone lies one base from this, so it may be a read error. V usage is TRBV15 and J usage is TRBJ2-1, with 7 nucleotides matching TRBD2. V shed 1 base and J 5 bases; nucleotides not matched to a gene: 11. The CDR3 is 17 residues long. The germline CDR1 and CDR2 sequences are LNHNV and YYDKDF (reference sequence). CDR3 protein: CATSRGGRGAANNEQFF. In DNA, the CDR3 is TGTGCCACCAGCAGAGGTGGGAGGGGAGCAGCCAACAATGAGCAGTTCTTC. The variable domain in full, completed from reference TRBV15 and TRBJ2-1, reads DAMVIQNPRYQVTQFGKPVTLSCSQTLNHNVMYWYQQKSSQAPKLLFHYYDKDFNNEADTPDNFQSRRPNTSFCFLDIRSPGLGDTAMYLCATSRGGRGAANNEQFFGPGTRLTVL.

This clonotype showed up just once. CDR3 sequence reads: CASSLSETQYF. DNA of the CDR3: TGTGCCAGCAGCTTATCAGAGACCCAGTACTTC. This sequence joins TRBV9 and TRBJ2-5; no firm D call. Per the germline V gene, CDR1 is SGDLS and CDR2 is YYNGEE. This CDR3 region has 11 residues. Between the trimmed V and J ends, which lost 4 bases and 4 bases, there was a span of 5 bases.

This chain joins TRBV6-1 and TRBJ2-1, with D possibly being TRBD2 (6 bases). Trimming removed 7 bases from V and 6 bases from J, with 19 bases in between. There are 15 residues in the CDR3. Per germline, CDR1 MNHNS and CDR2 SASEGT. The CDR3 sequence is CASKLGVRTTNEQFF. In nucleotides, the CDR3 is TGTGCCAGCAAATTGGGTGTTAGGACTACCAATGAGCAGTTCTTC.

The table lists this clonotype with a few counts. The V and J genes are TRBV13 and TRBJ2-3; 8 positions agree with TRBD2. The CDR3 totals 16 residues. V lost 1 base to trimming and J lost 2 bases; unmatched junction nucleotides: 5. Germline assignment: CDR1 PRHDT and CDR2 FYEKMQ (reference sequence). This chain's CDR3 is CASSLALAGLTDTQYF. In DNA form, the CDR3 reads TGTGCCAGCAGCTTAGCCCTAGCGGGCCTCACAGATACGCAGTATTTT.

About this clonotype itself: A much larger clone differs by one base, so this may be a read error. In DNA, the CDR3 is TGTGCCAGCAACCTGGACCAGCGCTACGAGCAGTACTTC. Amino acid sequence: CASNLDQRYEQYF. The chain employs TRBV5-5 and TRBJ2-7; D is uncertain. There are 13 residues in the CDR3. Germline CDR1 SGHKS, CDR2 YYEKEE (reference sequence). Trimming left V 6 bases short and J 3 bases short, with 13 bases between.

A note on this clonotype: One end of the junction is discordant with germline, which a read error may explain. The genes are TRBV7-7 and TRBJ2-1, with TRBD2 matching 16 bases. This CDR3 has 16 amino acids. CDR1 and CDR2 from the germline V gene are SSHAT and FNYEAQ (reference sequence). Here the CDR3 DNA reads TGTGCTAGCAGCCGGGGACTAGCGGGAGGGGGCGATGAGCAGTTCTTC. Amino acids: CASSRGLAGGGDEQFF.

This chain links TRBV5-6 with TRBJ1-2; a weak D match, TRBD1 (5 bases). Germline-derived CDR1 and CDR2 are SGHDT and YYEEEE. Trimming left V 5 bases short and J 4 bases short, with 12 bases between. The CDR3 has 13 residues. CDR3 bases: TGTGCCAGCAGTTTGATAAGGGGCTATGGCTACACCTTC. Its translation: CASSLIRGYGYTF.

The CDR3 DNA sequence: TGCAGTGCTAGCCCGGGACAGGCTCTCTACACCTTC. This codes for CSASPGQALYTF. The chain has TRBV20-1 and TRBJ1-2, with TRBD1 matching over 8 bases. The CDR3 runs 12 residues. Trimming took 3 bases from V and 10 from J; bases not matched to a gene: 7. Germline V gives CDR1 DFQATT, CDR2 SNEGSKA (reference sequence).

The rearrangement uses TRBV20-1 and TRBJ1-5; D gene uncertain. Germline values: CDR1 DFQATT, CDR2 SNEGSKA (reference sequence). Trimming took off 4 bases at V and 7 bases at J, with 11 bases between the two ends. This CDR3 has 12 amino acids. CDR3 nucleotides: TGCAGTGCTAATGGCCAGGAACAGCCCCAGCATTTT. It translates to CSANGQEQPQHF.

The chain joins TRBV15 to TRBJ2-1, with 9 bases that match TRBD2. The germline V gene encodes CDR1 LNHNV and CDR2 YYDKDF (reference sequence). The V gene end was trimmed by 6 bases and the J gene end by 5 bases; junction bases not matched to a gene: 2. The CDR3 is made up of 13 amino acids. The CDR3 DNA reads as TGTGCCACCAGGGCTAGCGGGAACAATGAGCAGTTCTTC. Translated: CATRASGNNEQFF.

The rearrangement uses TRBV2 and TRBJ1-4, with D tentatively TRBD1 (5 bases). The CDR3 consists of 14 residues. V lost 6 bases and J 2 bases, leaving 10 bases between the germline ends. CDR1 and CDR2 from the germline V gene are SNHLY and FYNNEI. CDR3 nucleotides: TGTGCCAGCAGATCAGGGTGGACTAATGAAAAACTGTTTTTT. It codes for CASRSGWTNEKLFF.

The chain employs TRBV20-1 and TRBJ2-1; D is unresolved. With 1 base removed from V and 0 bases from J, the gap between germline ends came to 7 bases. The length of the CDR3 is 14 residues. Germline V gives CDR1 DFQATT, CDR2 SNEGSKA (reference sequence). CDR3 region: CSARGASSYNEQFF. CDR3 nucleotide sequence: TGCAGTGCTAGAGGGGCTAGCTCCTACAATGAGCAGTTCTTC.

The gene calls are TRBV7-6 and TRBJ2-5; no clear D gene. The germline gives CDR1 SGHVS, CDR2 FNYEAQ. The CDR3 has 14 amino acids. With 4 bases removed from V and 4 bases from J, the gap between germline ends came to 13 bases. CDR3 coding DNA: TGTGCCAGCAGCTCCTCCTTAACCTCAGAGACCCAGTACTTC. Translation gives CASSSSLTSETQYF.

This sequence joins TRBV12-3 or TRBV12-4 and TRBJ1-5; 7 nucleotides agree with TRBD1. The length of the CDR3 is 15 residues. With V trimmed by 6 bases and J by 2 bases, 7 bases remained unmatched. Here the CDR3 reads CASSVDDRGNQPQHF. The CDR3 bases are TGTGCCAGCAGCGTAGATGACAGGGGCAATCAGCCCCAGCATTTT.

This clonotype came up many times. The chain joins TRBV20-1 to TRBJ1-5; no definite D call. The V and J ends lost 5 bases and 7 bases respectively, with 18 bases between them. The length of the CDR3 is 14 residues. Germline V gives CDR1 DFQATT, CDR2 SNEGSKA (reference sequence). The CDR3 sequence is CSAESFDLPQPQHF. CDR3 bases: TGCAGTGCTGAGTCTTTTGACCTTCCCCAGCCCCAGCATTTT.

The chain combines TRBV2 with TRBJ2-6, with D possibly matching TRBD1 (6 bases). Germline CDR1 SNHLY, CDR2 FYNNEI. V was clipped by 8 bases and J by 4 bases, with 15 bases between them. The CDR3 is 15 amino acids. The DNA for the CDR3 is TGTGCCAGCGACATGGACAGCTCCGGGGCCAACGTCCTGACTTTC. Its translation is CASDMDSSGANVLTF.

The chain employs TRBV10-2 and TRBJ1-2, with D possibly being TRBD1 (5 bases). CDR1 WSHSY and CDR2 SAAADI come from the germline V gene. This CDR3 region has 14 residues. V gave up 2 bases and J gave up 4 bases, with 11 bases separating them. CDR3 in DNA: TGCGCCAGCAGTGAGATGGTGGGGACCTATGGCTACACCTTC. The encoded protein is CASSEMVGTYGYTF.

The V gene is TRBV13, the J gene TRBJ2-3, with D possibly matching TRBD2 (5 bases). The CDR3 length is 15 residues. Trimming took off 1 base at V and 2 bases at J, with 10 bases between the two ends. CDR1 and CDR2 from the germline V gene are PRHDT and FYEKMQ (reference sequence). DNA of the CDR3: TGTGCCAGCAGCTTAGAAGCGGCGTCCACAGATACGCAGTATTTT. Translation: CASSLEAASTDTQYF.

The chain has TRBV20-1 and TRBJ2-7; D might be TRBD1 or TRBD2, each matching 5 bases. CDR3 length: 13 residues. Germline V CDR1 and CDR2: DFQATT, SNEGSKA (reference sequence). With 6 bases removed from V and 0 bases from J, the gap between germline ends came to 12 bases. The DNA for the CDR3 is TGCAGTGCGGGGGACGGCAGCTCCTACGAGCAGTACTTC. Its translation: CSAGDGSSYEQYF.